One sample yielded the 14 T cell receptor beta chains listed below, sequenced in a study of blood T cell repertoires in COVID-19. The repertoire was sequenced with immunoSEQ multiplex PCR; TCRdb's copy has only in-frame clones and lacks some. Among some 200,000 clones listed, 94% were seen once. The sample was peripheral blood. The receptors derive from a man aged 30-40 years with COVID-19, enrolled during active disease.

This clone was observed a single time. The rearrangement joins TRBV5-6 to TRBJ1-2; TRBD1 is a possible D gene (5 bases). The CDR3 runs 13 residues. Germline values: CDR1 SGHDT, CDR2 YYEEEE. V lost 5 bases, J lost 4 bases, and 12 bases lay in between. This CDR3 reads CASRPQASYGYTF. For the CDR3, the DNA is TGTGCCAGCAGGCCACAGGCATCCTATGGCTACACCTTC.

This clone was detected only once. This sequence joins TRBV10-3 and TRBJ2-7; D ambiguous. The CDR3 length is 12 residues. Trimming stripped 6 bases from V and 2 bases from J, with 8 bases between. Germline V gives CDR1 ENHRY, CDR2 SYGVKD. CDR3 residues: CAIRAETYEQYF. CDR3 DNA: TGTGCCATCAGGGCGGAAACCTACGAGCAGTACTTC.

This clone came up once. The DNA of the CDR3 is TGCGCCAGCAAGGACGGAGGATCTAACTATGGCTACACCTTC. Its protein product is CASKDGGSNYGYTF. The chain uses TRBV5-1 and TRBJ1-2, with D unclear. CDR3 size: 14 residues. Germline assignment: CDR1 SGHRS and CDR2 YFSETQ. V was pared by 6 bases and J by 0 bases, with 12 bases between.

This chain connects TRBV2 to TRBJ2-1; D gene ambiguous. With 3 bases removed from V and 9 bases from J, the gap between germline ends came to 12 bases. Per the germline V gene, CDR1 is SNHLY and CDR2 is FYNNEI. This CDR3 contains 13 residues. CDR3 nucleotide sequence: TGTGCCAGCAGTGACCCCATCTCGGGTGAGCAGTTCTTC. Encoded protein: CASSDPISGEQFF.

A note on this clone: The sample has other DNA sequences that encode this CDR3 too. The chain links TRBV5-6 to TRBJ2-7; TRBD1 might be the D (5 bases). V gave up 1 base and J gave up 3 bases, with 5 bases separating them. This CDR3 has 12 residues. Germline loops: CDR1 SGHDT, CDR2 YYEEEE. The CDR3 sequence: CASSLQGYEQYF. The CDR3, as DNA: TGTGCCAGCAGCTTGCAGGGCTACGAGCAGTACTTC.

The V call is TRBV11-2, the J call TRBJ2-1; D is ambiguous. From germline, CDR1 is SGHAT and CDR2 FQNNGV. V lost 0 bases, J lost 8 bases, and 11 bases lay in between. This CDR3 comprises 14 residues. Here the CDR3 reads CASSLESVGHEQFF. In nucleotides, the CDR3 is TGTGCCAGCAGCTTAGAATCCGTGGGCCATGAGCAGTTCTTC.

The rearrangement uses TRBV29-1 and TRBJ1-2; D is perhaps TRBD1 (6 bases). The CDR3 spans 13 residues. Germline lookup yields CDR1 SQVTM and CDR2 ANQGSEA. V lost 6 bases and J 5 bases, leaving 16 bases between the germline ends. This chain's CDR3 is CSVTPGVQYGYTF. CDR3 DNA sequence: TGCAGCGTAACGCCAGGGGTCCAATATGGCTACACCTTC. The variable domain in full, completed from reference TRBV29-1 and TRBJ1-2, reads SAVISQKPSRDICQRGTSLTIQCQVDSQVTMMFWYRQQPGQSLTLIATANQGSEATYESGFVIDKFPISRPNLTFSTLTVSNMSPEDSSIYLCSVTPGVQYGYTFGSGTRLTVV.

This rearrangement joins TRBV6-5 to TRBJ1-1; 8 bases align to TRBD1. Losses at the gene ends were 5 bases for V and 7 bases for J; bases not matched to a gene: 12. The CDR3 length is 15 residues. Germline values: CDR1 MNHEY, CDR2 SVGAGI. The CDR3 loop is CASSPGRGRGLEAFF. The DNA for the CDR3 is TGTGCCAGCAGTCCCGGTAGGGGCAGGGGGCTTGAAGCTTTCTTT.

V and J are TRBV6-5 and TRBJ1-6, with D maybe TRBD1 (6 bases). Germline CDR1 is MNHEY and CDR2 is SVGAGI. The CDR3 has 14 amino acids. Trimming removed 7 bases at V and 7 bases at J, with 14 bases between. The CDR3 loop reads CASMTDRRNSPLHF. Written as DNA, the CDR3 is TGTGCCAGCATGACGGACAGAAGAAATTCACCCCTCCACTTT.

The chain uses TRBV19 and TRBJ2-2; D is ambiguous. V was cut by 11 bases and J by 4 bases, with 14 bases left in between. Germline V gene data show CDR1 as LNHDA and CDR2 as SQIVND (reference sequence). This CDR3 comprises 13 residues. The CDR3 sequence: CACEVPSTGELFF. In DNA, the CDR3 is TGTGCCTGTGAGGTGCCTTCCACCGGGGAGCTGTTTTTT.

The DNA of the CDR3 is TGTGCCAGCAGTGAACGGACAGAACCCAACTATGGCTACACCTTC. It is translated as CASSERTEPNYGYTF. This chain uses TRBV6-1 with TRBJ1-2, with D possibly TRBD1 on 6 matching bases. Trimming removed 2 bases at V and 2 bases at J, with 12 bases between. This CDR3 is 15 amino acids long. CDR1 MNHNS and CDR2 SASEGT come from the germline V gene.

CDR3 coding DNA: TGTGCCATCCGCCAGGGAAGTGAGGAGACCCAGTACTTC. The encoded protein is CAIRQGSEETQYF. The chain links TRBV10-3 to TRBJ2-5; D is perhaps TRBD1 (5 bases). V lost 8 bases and J lost 5, with 15 bases in between. The CDR3 is made up of 13 amino acids. Germline V gene data show CDR1 as ENHRY and CDR2 as SYGVKD.

V gene TRBV3-1 (or the pseudogene TRBV3-2) combines with J gene TRBJ2-7; D might be TRBD2 (6 bases). This CDR3 is built from 13 residues. Between the trimmed V and J ends, which lost 5 bases and 3 bases, there was a span of 11 bases. CDR1 is LGHDT and CDR2 is YNNKEL in the germline V gene (reference sequence). The CDR3 protein is CASSSDYYYEQYF. For the CDR3, the DNA is TGTGCCAGCAGCTCGGACTACTACTACGAGCAGTACTTC.

V and J are TRBV5-1 and TRBJ1-2; unclear D gene. Per the germline V gene, CDR1 is SGHRS and CDR2 is YFSETQ. The germline V and J ends were trimmed by 1 base and 6 bases, with 16 bases remaining between them. The CDR3 extends over 15 amino acids. CDR3 DNA sequence: TGCGCCAGCAGCTTGTGGGGAGATTCGGTTGATGGCTACACCTTC. It specifies CASSLWGDSVDGYTF.